A single sample gave rise to the 6 T cell receptor beta chains below, sequenced in a study of blood T cell repertoires in COVID-19. Libraries were prepared by immunoSEQ multiplex PCR; TCRdb keeps only in-frame clonotypes and omits some of them. The table shows about 370,000 clones, with nearly 90% occurring only once. Specimen: PBMCs or T cells enriched from blood (not recorded which). The receptors shown here come from a woman younger than 45 who had recovered from COVID-19.

This chain uses TRBV9 with TRBJ2-7; 7 positions agree with TRBD1. Germline CDR1 is SGDLS and CDR2 is YYNGEE. J lost 4 bases, V lost 0 bases, and 10 bases had no gene match. The CDR3 sequence is 16 residues long. CDR3 sequence: CASSVDEGAVGYEQYF. The CDR3, as DNA: TGTGCCAGCAGCGTAGATGAGGGGGCGGTCGGGTACGAGCAGTACTTC.

The V gene is TRBV24-1, the J gene TRBJ1-2, with TRBD1 matching over 8 bases. Germline lookup yields CDR1 KGHDR and CDR2 SFDVKD. V was pared by 5 bases and J by 1 base, with 8 bases of the junction left unmatched. CDR3 size: 16 residues. The CDR3 is CATSGTTGQGNYGYTF. In DNA, the CDR3 is TGTGCCACCAGTGGGACCACCGGACAGGGTAACTATGGCTACACCTTC.

The J gene is TRBJ1-4, the V gene TRBV6-1, with TRBD1 as a possible D gene (6 bases). Germline lookup yields CDR1 MNHNS and CDR2 SASEGT. V shed 2 bases and J shed 0 bases, with 10 bases lying between them. The CDR3 is made up of 16 amino acids. This CDR3 is CASSEREGATNEKLFF. CDR3 nucleotides: TGTGCCAGCAGTGAAAGGGAGGGGGCAACTAATGAAAAACTGTTTTTT.

This clone was recorded only once. V and J are TRBV4-1 and TRBJ1-4, with D possibly being TRBD1 (6 bases). Trimming pared 7 bases from V and 11 bases from J, leaving 20 bases between. CDR3 size: 14 residues. Germline CDR1 reads MGHRA; CDR2 reads YSYEKL. CDR3 protein: CASTLSRGAGKLFF. Written as DNA, the CDR3 is TGCGCCAGCACCTTAAGTCGGGGGGCCGGGAAACTGTTTTTT.

This chain uses TRBV21-1 with TRBJ1-2. TRBV21-1 is described as a pseudogene. The CDR3 loop spans 21 amino acids. The chain's CDR3 is CASSKVILQSSGIPRLYGYTF. For the CDR3, the DNA is TGTGCCAGCAGCAAAGTGATCTTGCAGTCTTCCGGGATACCCAGACTTTATGGCTACACCTTC.

J is TRBJ2-5 and V is TRBV5-1; 8 bases match TRBD2. The ends lost 0 bases at V and 3 bases at J; junction bases unmatched: 1. The CDR3 has 14 residues. Germline loops: CDR1 SGHRS, CDR2 YFSETQ. CDR3 region: CASSLDSGKETQYF. Here the CDR3 DNA reads TGCGCCAGCAGCTTGGATAGCGGGAAAGAGACCCAGTACTTC.